Each of the 27 T cell receptor beta chains below was sequenced from the same sample in a study of shared clonotypes between healthy human individuals (dated by TCRdb to the early 2020s). The library was obtained by the immunoSEQ multiplex PCR assay. TCRdb took over this immuneACCESS table, retaining in-frame rearrangements with V and J assigned. Such tables are incomplete; in checked studies, under half of the missing clones stem from an unresolved V gene, and the remainder is unexplained. For this sample the table gives about 1.5 million clones, of which 95% to 99% were detected only once. The ten largest make up about 0.45% of the sample. The sequenced sample was naive CD4+ T cells sorted from blood. Read against the paper, the sample's cell subset or site label means: CD45RA+ positively selected. The receptors here all came from a man aged 25-45 years in good health.

Note on this clone: Other DNA sequences in this sample translate to the same CDR3. The rearrangement links TRBV19 to TRBJ1-1, with 7 bases identical to TRBD1. The J segment lost 0 bases and the V segment lost 1 base, leaving 2 bases of the junction unmatched. This CDR3 has 15 amino acids. Germline V gives CDR1 LNHDA, CDR2 SQIVND (reference sequence). CDR3 nucleotides: TGTGCCAGTAGTATAGGTGGGACAGTGAACACTGAAGCTTTCTTT. It encodes CASSIGGTVNTEAFF.

J is TRBJ1-4 and V is TRBV2, with D hard to call. This CDR3 is 14 amino acids long. The V gene's germline CDR1 is SNHLY and CDR2 FYNNEI. V dropped 7 bases and J dropped 0 bases, with 9 bases sitting between them. In nucleotides, the CDR3 is TGTGCCAGCACCGTAGTAACAACTAATGAAAAACTGTTTTTT. Translating gives CASTVVTTNEKLFF.

V is TRBV19 and J is TRBJ1-5; no reliable D call. The germline V and J ends were trimmed by 1 base and 6 bases, with 7 bases remaining between them. Germline CDR1 LNHDA, CDR2 SQIVND (reference sequence). The CDR3 loop spans 13 amino acids. CDR3 nucleotides: TGTGCCAGTAGTATAGTTTCGAGTCAGCCCCAGCATTTT. It is translated as CASSIVSSQPQHF.

The chain has TRBV30 and TRBJ2-3, with no clear D. From germline, CDR1 is GTSNPN and CDR2 SVGIG (reference sequence). V lost 5 bases and J lost 2, with 5 bases in between. CDR3 size: 11 residues. CDR3 region: CAWGPTDTQYF. The CDR3 DNA reads TGTGCCTGGGGCCCCACAGATACGCAGTATTTT.

This rearrangement joins TRBV2 to TRBJ2-7; 7 nucleotides match TRBD1. Unmatched junction bases numbered 3, after V lost 4 bases and J lost 6 bases. From germline, CDR1 is SNHLY and CDR2 FYNNEI. This CDR3 has 12 amino acids. Written as DNA, the CDR3 is TGTGCCAGCAGTGGGGGGACAGTCGAGCAGTACTTC. Its translation is CASSGGTVEQYF.

The chain employs TRBV5-1 and TRBJ1-1, with unresolved D. Germline V gene sequence: CDR1 SGHRS, CDR2 YFSETQ. This CDR3 is built from 15 residues. The ends were cut back, 1 base at V and 6 bases at J, with 16 bases in the middle. The CDR3 here is CASSLMSWQSSEAFF. The CDR3, as DNA: TGCGCCAGCAGCTTGATGTCGTGGCAGTCGTCTGAAGCTTTCTTT. Based on the CDR3 plus reference TRBV5-1 and TRBJ1-1, the full variable domain is KAGVTQTPRYLIKTRGQQVTLSCSPISGHRSVSWYQQTPGQGLQFLFEYFSETQRNKGNFPGRFSGRQFSNSRSEMNVSTLELGDSALYLCASSLMSWQSSEAFFGQGTRLTVV.

The CDR3 protein is CASSELRGSTSGRADTQYF. For the CDR3, the DNA is TGTGCCAGCAGTGAATTGAGGGGTTCGACTAGCGGGAGGGCCGATACGCAGTATTTT. This chain links TRBV2 with TRBJ2-3; TRBD2 agrees at 14 bases. Trimming took 2 bases from V and 6 from J; bases not matched to a gene: 13. The CDR3 is 19 amino acids. The V gene's germline CDR1 is SNHLY and CDR2 FYNNEI. Full variable domain (rest looked up from reference TRBV2 and TRBJ2-3): EPEVTQTPSHQVTQMGQEVILRCVPISNHLYFYWYRQILGQKVEFLVSFYNNEISEKSEIFDDQFSVERPDGSNFTLKIRSTKLEDSAMYFCASSELRGSTSGRADTQYFGPGTRLTVL.

The count of this clone is one. The CDR3 spells CASSKPSGRMSGEQFF. CDR3 sequence (DNA): TGTGCCAGCAGCAAACCTAGCGGGAGGATGAGCGGTGAGCAGTTCTTC. The chain has TRBV14 and TRBJ2-1; the match to TRBD2 covers 11 bases. CDR1 SGHDN and CDR2 FVKESK come from the germline V gene. This CDR3 region has 16 residues. With 5 bases clipped from V and 9 bases from J, the junction kept 12 bases outside the gene matches.

This clone was detected only once. CDR3 residues: CASRPSGTTGGRGQYF. DNA of the CDR3: TGTGCCAGCAGGCCCTCCGGGACTACCGGGGGGCGTGGGCAGTACTTC. V usage is TRBV2 and J usage is TRBJ2-7, with D tentatively TRBD2 (7 bases). The CDR3 consists of 16 residues. Germline lookup yields CDR1 SNHLY and CDR2 FYNNEI. The V and J ends lost 6 bases and 9 bases respectively, with 27 bases between them.

Here the CDR3 reads CASSFRESTGEVGELFF. CDR3 in DNA: TGTGCCAGCAGCTTCCGAGAAAGTACAGGGGAGGTCGGGGAGCTGTTTTTT. The chain has TRBV7-2 and TRBJ2-2; D may be TRBD1 (7 bases). The CDR3 is 17 amino acids. CDR1 and CDR2 from the germline V gene are SGHTA and FQGNSA. The V and J ends lost 3 bases and 7 bases respectively, with 21 bases between them. The variable domain in full, completed from reference TRBV7-2 and TRBJ2-2, reads GAGVSQSPSNKVTEKGKDVELRCDPISGHTALYWYRQSLGQGLEFLIYFQGNSAPDKSGLPSDRFSAERTGGSVSTLTIQRTQQEDSAVYLCASSFRESTGEVGELFFGEGSRLTVL.

A word on this clone: Other DNA sequences in the same sample also yield this CDR3. The chain recombines TRBV14 with TRBJ2-7; a possible D gene is TRBD2 (5 bases). Germline assignment: CDR1 SGHDN and CDR2 FVKESK. The CDR3 extends over 11 amino acids. V shed 5 bases and J shed 4 bases, with 6 bases lying between them. Here the CDR3 DNA reads TGTGCCAGCAGCTCGGGGTACGAGCAGTACTTC. This translates into CASSSGYEQYF.

The chain recombines TRBV18 with TRBJ1-5, with 7 bases lining up with TRBD1. This CDR3 region has 15 residues. With 3 bases clipped from V and 5 bases from J, the junction kept 7 bases outside the gene matches. Germline CDR1 reads KGHSH; CDR2 reads LQKENI. This CDR3 reads CASSPKAGGHQPQHF. CDR3 bases: TGTGCCAGCTCACCGAAAGCAGGGGGTCATCAGCCCCAGCATTTT.

Here the CDR3 reads CASSLRSGFYEQYF. CDR3 coding DNA: TGTGCCAGCAGCTTACGTAGCGGCTTCTACGAGCAGTACTTC. This chain links TRBV7-2 with TRBJ2-7; D perhaps matches TRBD2 (6 bases). V lost 2 bases to trimming and J lost 3 bases, with 11 bases between them. Germline CDR1 is SGHTA and CDR2 is FQGNSA. CDR3 length: 14 residues.

The chain has TRBV5-1 and TRBJ2-7, with TRBD2 matching over 10 bases. The CDR3 length is 15 residues. The germline CDR1 and CDR2 sequences are SGHRS and YFSETQ. V shed 0 bases, J shed 3 bases, and the junction held 3 bases outside the gene matches. DNA of the CDR3: TGCGCCAGCAGCTTGGTAAGGACTAGCGGCTACGAGCAGTACTTC. Protein sequence: CASSLVRTSGYEQYF.

About this clone itself: The same CDR3 also results from other DNA sequences found in this sample. CDR3 amino acids: CASSLGLAGTYEQYF. DNA of the CDR3: TGTGCCAGCAGCTTAGGACTAGCGGGAACGTACGAGCAGTACTTC. V is TRBV11-1 and J is TRBJ2-7, with 11 nucleotides matching TRBD2. The CDR3 contains 15 residues. The germline CDR1 and CDR2 sequences are SGHAT and FQDESV (reference sequence). V was clipped by 1 base and J by 4 bases; unmatched bases: 3.

A remark on this clone: The junction shows a germline mismatch at one end, possibly a read error. The chain recombines TRBV5-1 with TRBJ2-1; D possibly uses TRBD1 or TRBD2 (5 bases each). This CDR3 is 14 amino acids long. Germline CDR1 SGHRS, CDR2 YFSETQ. CDR3 region: CATSTGTPGIEQFF. The CDR3 bases are TGCGCCACCAGCACCGGGACCCCAGGTATTGAGCAGTTCTTC.

V and J are TRBV9 and TRBJ1-1; 7 positions agree with TRBD1. Per germline, CDR1 SGDLS and CDR2 YYNGEE. The ends lost 4 bases at V and 2 bases at J; junction bases unmatched: 8. CDR3 length: 15 amino acids. CDR3 sequence (DNA): TGTGCCAGCAGCTCACAGCAGGGGGTAAACACTGAAGCTTTCTTT. Translated: CASSSQQGVNTEAFF. Combining the CDR3 with reference TRBV9 and TRBJ1-1 gives the whole variable domain DSGVTQTPKHLITATGQRVTLRCSPRSGDLSVYWYQQSLDQGLQFLIQYYNGEERAKGNILERFSAQQFPDLHSELNLSSLELGDSALYFCASSSQQGVNTEAFFGQGTRLTVV.

This clone appeared once. Other nucleotide sequences from this sample produce the same CDR3. V is TRBV9 and J is TRBJ2-3, with D hard to call. The CDR3 covers 15 residues. V lost 3 bases, J lost 0 bases, and 11 bases lay in between. Germline CDR1 is SGDLS and CDR2 is YYNGEE. CDR3 protein: CASSAGASSTDTQYF. In DNA, the CDR3 is TGTGCCAGCAGCGCGGGTGCCAGCAGCACAGATACGCAGTATTTT.

This chain connects TRBV7-2 to TRBJ2-7; TRBD2 agrees at 7 bases. Germline CDR1 reads SGHTA; CDR2 reads FQGNSA. CDR3 length: 14 residues. The V and J ends lost 3 bases and 4 bases, in that order; junction bases with no gene match: 6. The CDR3 loop is CASSFSSGVYEQYF. The CDR3 DNA follows: TGTGCCAGCAGCTTTTCTAGCGGAGTGTACGAGCAGTACTTC. Full variable domain (outside the CDR3, taken from reference TRBV7-2 and TRBJ2-7): GAGVSQSPSNKVTEKGKDVELRCDPISGHTALYWYRQSLGQGLEFLIYFQGNSAPDKSGLPSDRFSAERTGGSVSTLTIQRTQQEDSAVYLCASSFSSGVYEQYFGPGTRLTVT.

V is TRBV18 and J is TRBJ2-7; TRBD1 matches at 8 bases. CDR3 size: 14 residues. V shed 4 bases, J shed 7 bases, and the junction held 9 bases outside the gene matches. Germline loops: CDR1 KGHSH, CDR2 LQKENI. The CDR3 here is CASSLGTGFKEQYF. As DNA, the CDR3 is TGTGCCAGCTCACTCGGGACAGGCTTCAAGGAGCAGTACTTC.

The V and J genes are TRBV29-1 and TRBJ2-5; 9 bases map to TRBD1. V lost 6 bases and J lost 5; bases outside the gene matches: 7. Germline V gene sequence: CDR1 SQVTM, CDR2 ANQGSEA. The CDR3 consists of 13 residues. CDR3 residues: CSVLTGGEETQYF. Here the CDR3 DNA reads TGCAGCGTCCTGACAGGGGGTGAGGAGACCCAGTACTTC.

This sequence joins TRBV28 and TRBJ1-5; D gene ambiguous. CDR3 length: 17 residues. Trimming took 5 bases from V and 0 from J, leaving 17 bases between them. The germline CDR1 and CDR2 sequences are MDHEN and SYDVKM. The CDR3, as DNA: TGTGCCAGCAGTCTCGACCGTTGGGGTTATAGCAATCAGCCCCAGCATTTT. Translation: CASSLDRWGYSNQPQHF.

The chain joins TRBV5-1 to TRBJ2-2, with D perhaps TRBD2 (6 bases). Trimming removed 4 bases at V and 4 bases at J, with 14 bases between. The CDR3 covers 15 residues. Germline V gene lookup returns CDR1 SGHRS and CDR2 YFSETQ. CDR3 bases: TGCGCCAGCAGCGGCCCGGGAGCGGGCACCGGGGAGCTGTTTTTT. Protein product: CASSGPGAGTGELFF.

V usage is TRBV5-4 and J usage is TRBJ2-2; possible D gene TRBD2, 5 bases. Looked up from germline, CDR1 is SGHNT and CDR2 is YYREEE (reference sequence). Trimming shortened V by 4 bases and J by 1 base, and 17 bases separated the two germline ends. The CDR3 covers 17 residues. CDR3 bases: TGTGCCAGCAGCCACGACCAGTGGGCGGGGAACACCGGGGAGCTGTTTTTT. Encoded protein: CASSHDQWAGNTGELFF.

The chain joins TRBV29-1 to TRBJ1-1; D is ambiguous. There are 13 residues in the CDR3. The V gene's germline CDR1 is SQVTM and CDR2 ANQGSEA. Trimming removed 3 bases at V and 8 bases at J, with 16 bases between. CDR3 amino acids: CSVDPHIPPEAFF. DNA of the CDR3: TGCAGCGTTGATCCACACATTCCCCCGGAAGCTTTCTTT. Drawing the rest from reference TRBV29-1 and TRBJ1-1, the complete variable domain is SAVISQKPSRDICQRGTSLTIQCQVDSQVTMMFWYRQQPGQSLTLIATANQGSEATYESGFVIDKFPISRPNLTFSTLTVSNMSPEDSSIYLCSVDPHIPPEAFFGQGTRLTVV.

This clone has only one observation. The V and J genes are TRBV2 and TRBJ1-5, with D perhaps TRBD1 (6 bases). The CDR3 is 15 residues long. Trimming cost V 5 bases and J 6 bases, with 17 bases left between them. Germline CDR1 SNHLY, CDR2 FYNNEI. The CDR3 region is CASSSGGGRSQPQHF. The CDR3 nucleotides are TGTGCCAGCAGTAGCGGCGGGGGCCGCAGTCAGCCCCAGCATTTT. The full variable domain, rest sourced from reference TRBV2 and TRBJ1-5, is EPEVTQTPSHQVTQMGQEVILRCVPISNHLYFYWYRQILGQKVEFLVSFYNNEISEKSEIFDDQFSVERPDGSNFTLKIRSTKLEDSAMYFCASSSGGGRSQPQHFGDGTRLSIL.

This clone was detected once. The genes are TRBV19 and TRBJ1-2; D ambiguous. The length of the CDR3 is 11 residues. The ends were cut back, 7 bases at V and 4 bases at J, with 7 bases in the middle. CDR1 is LNHDA, CDR2 SQIVND, per germline (reference sequence). Here the CDR3 reads CASTTSYGYTF. CDR3 nucleotide sequence: TGTGCCAGTACTACTTCCTATGGCTACACCTTC.